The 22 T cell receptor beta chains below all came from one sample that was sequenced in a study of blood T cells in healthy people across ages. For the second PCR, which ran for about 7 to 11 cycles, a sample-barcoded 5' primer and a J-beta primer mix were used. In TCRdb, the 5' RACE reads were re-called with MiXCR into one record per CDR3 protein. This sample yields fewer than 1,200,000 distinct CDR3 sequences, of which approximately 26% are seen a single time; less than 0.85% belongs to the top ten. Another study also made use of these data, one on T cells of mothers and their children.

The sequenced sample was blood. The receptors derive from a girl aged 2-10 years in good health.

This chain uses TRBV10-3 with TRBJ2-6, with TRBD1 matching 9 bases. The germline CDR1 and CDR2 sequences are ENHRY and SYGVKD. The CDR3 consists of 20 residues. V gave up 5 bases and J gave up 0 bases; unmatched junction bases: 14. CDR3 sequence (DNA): TGTGCCATCAGTTGCTCTTCCCGGGACAGGGAATTCTCTGGGGCCAACGTCCTGACTTTC. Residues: CAISCSSRDREFSGANVLTF.

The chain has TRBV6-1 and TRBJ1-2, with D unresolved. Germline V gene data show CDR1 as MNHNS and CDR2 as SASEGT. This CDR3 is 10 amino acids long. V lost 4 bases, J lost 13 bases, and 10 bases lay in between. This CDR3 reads CASSAFACTF. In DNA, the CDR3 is TGTGCCAGCAGTGCCTTTGCCTGCACCTTC.

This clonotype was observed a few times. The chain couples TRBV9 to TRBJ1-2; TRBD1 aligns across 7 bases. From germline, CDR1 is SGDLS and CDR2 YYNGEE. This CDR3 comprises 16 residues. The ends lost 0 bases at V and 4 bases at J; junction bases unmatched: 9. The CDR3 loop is CASSVVTSGGAYGYTF. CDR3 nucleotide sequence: TGTGCCAGCAGCGTAGTCACTTCAGGGGGAGCCTATGGCTACACCTTC.

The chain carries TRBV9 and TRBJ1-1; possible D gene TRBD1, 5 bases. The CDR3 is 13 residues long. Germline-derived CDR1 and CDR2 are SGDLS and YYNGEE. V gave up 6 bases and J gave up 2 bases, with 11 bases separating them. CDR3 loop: CASNRDSNTEAFF. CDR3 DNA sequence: TGTGCCAGCAACCGAGACAGCAACACTGAAGCTTTCTTT.

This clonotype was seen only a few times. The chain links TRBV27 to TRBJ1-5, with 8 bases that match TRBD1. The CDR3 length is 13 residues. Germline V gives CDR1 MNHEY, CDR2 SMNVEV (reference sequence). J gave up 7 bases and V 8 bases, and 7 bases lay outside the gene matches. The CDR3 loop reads CASSRQGIQPQHF. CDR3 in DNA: TGTGCCAGCTCCAGACAGGGGATCCAGCCCCAGCATTTT.

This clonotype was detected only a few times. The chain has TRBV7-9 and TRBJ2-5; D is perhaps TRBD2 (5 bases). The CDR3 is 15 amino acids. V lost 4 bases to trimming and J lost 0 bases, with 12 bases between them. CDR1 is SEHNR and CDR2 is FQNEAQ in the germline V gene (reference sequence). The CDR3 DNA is TGTGCCAGCAGCTACTTAGCGCAATACCAAGAGACCCAGTACTTC. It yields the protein CASSYLAQYQETQYF.

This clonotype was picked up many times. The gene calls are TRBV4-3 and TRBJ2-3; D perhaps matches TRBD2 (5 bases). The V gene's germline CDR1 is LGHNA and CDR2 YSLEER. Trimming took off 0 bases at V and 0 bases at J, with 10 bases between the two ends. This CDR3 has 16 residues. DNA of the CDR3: TGCGCCAGCAGCCAAGACGGACTTTCTAGCACAGATACGCAGTATTTT. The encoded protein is CASSQDGLSSTDTQYF.

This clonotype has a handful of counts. The CDR3 is CASTPDGVTGELFF. The CDR3 nucleotides read TGTGCCAGCACCCCAGACGGAGTCACCGGGGAGCTGTTTTTT. V gene TRBV7-3 combines with J gene TRBJ2-2; unclear D gene. CDR3 length: 14 residues. Germline assignment: CDR1 SGHTA and CDR2 FQGTGA. V was clipped by 7 bases and J by 4 bases, with 13 bases between them.

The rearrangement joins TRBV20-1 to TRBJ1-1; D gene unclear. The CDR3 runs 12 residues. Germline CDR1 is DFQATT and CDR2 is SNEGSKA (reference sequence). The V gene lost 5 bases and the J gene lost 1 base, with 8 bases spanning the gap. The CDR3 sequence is CSAPPGNTEAFF. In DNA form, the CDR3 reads TGCAGTGCTCCCCCAGGGAACACTGAAGCTTTCTTT.

Written as DNA, the CDR3 is TGTGCCAGTAGTATAGGTGGGAGGGCGGGCAATGAGCAGTTCTTC. Protein sequence: CASSIGGRAGNEQFF. V usage is TRBV19 and J usage is TRBJ2-1, with 7 bases identical to TRBD2. This CDR3 spans 15 amino acids. CDR1 and CDR2 (germline): LNHDA, SQIVND (reference sequence). Trimming cost V 1 base and J 6 bases; bases outside gene matches: 6.

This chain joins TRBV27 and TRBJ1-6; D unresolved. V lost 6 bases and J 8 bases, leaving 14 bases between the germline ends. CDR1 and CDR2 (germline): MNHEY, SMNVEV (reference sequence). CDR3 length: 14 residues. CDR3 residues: CASRPGGFHSPLHF. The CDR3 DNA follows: TGTGCCAGCAGGCCCGGTGGATTCCATTCACCCCTCCACTTT.

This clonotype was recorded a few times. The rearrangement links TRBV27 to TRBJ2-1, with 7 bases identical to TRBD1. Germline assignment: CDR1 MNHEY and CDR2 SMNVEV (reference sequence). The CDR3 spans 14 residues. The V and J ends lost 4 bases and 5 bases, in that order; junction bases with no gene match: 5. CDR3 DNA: TGTGCCAGCAGTTCCTATGACAGGGACAATGAGCAGTTCTTC. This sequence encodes CASSSYDRDNEQFF.

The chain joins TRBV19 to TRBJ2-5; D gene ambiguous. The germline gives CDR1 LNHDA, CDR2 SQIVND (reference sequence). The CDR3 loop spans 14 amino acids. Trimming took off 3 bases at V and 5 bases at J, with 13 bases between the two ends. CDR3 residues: CASSISWGMETQYF. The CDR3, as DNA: TGTGCCAGTAGTATTAGTTGGGGAATGGAGACCCAGTACTTC.

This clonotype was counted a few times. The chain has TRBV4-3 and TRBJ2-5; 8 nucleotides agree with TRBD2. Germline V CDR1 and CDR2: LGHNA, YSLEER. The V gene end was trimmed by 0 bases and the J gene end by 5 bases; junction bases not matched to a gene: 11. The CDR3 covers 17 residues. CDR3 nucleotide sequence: TGCGCCAGCAGCCAAGATCGTCCCTTGGGGACTAGTGAGACCCAGTACTTC. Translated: CASSQDRPLGTSETQYF.

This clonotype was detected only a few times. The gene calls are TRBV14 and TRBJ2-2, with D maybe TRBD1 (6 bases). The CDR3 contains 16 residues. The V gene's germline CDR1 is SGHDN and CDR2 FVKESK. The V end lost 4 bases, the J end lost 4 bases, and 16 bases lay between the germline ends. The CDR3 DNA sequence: TGTGCCAGCAGCCGCTTAAGAGACAGGCCCACCGGGGAGCTGTTTTTT. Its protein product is CASSRLRDRPTGELFF. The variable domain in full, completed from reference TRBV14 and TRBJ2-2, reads EAGVTQFPSHSVIEKGQTVTLRCDPISGHDNLYWYRRVMGKEIKFLLHFVKESKQDESGMPNNRFLAERTGGTYSTLKVQPAELEDSGVYFCASSRLRDRPTGELFFGEGSRLTVL.

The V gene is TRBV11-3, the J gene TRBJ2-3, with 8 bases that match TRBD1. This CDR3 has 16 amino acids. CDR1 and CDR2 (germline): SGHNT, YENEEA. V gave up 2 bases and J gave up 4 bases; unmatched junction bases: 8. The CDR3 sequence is CASSLSGTGLSDTQYF. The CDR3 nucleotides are TGTGCCAGCAGCTTATCCGGGACAGGATTGTCAGATACGCAGTATTTT.

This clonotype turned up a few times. CDR3 nucleotides: TGTGCCAGCAGCTTCATGTCCAGGTGGGGTTCGAAAGGGTACTTC. Translated, it gives CASSFMSRWGSKGYF. V gene TRBV5-6 combines with J gene TRBJ2-4; D gene unclear. Germline CDR1 and CDR2: SGHDT and YYEEEE. This CDR3 spans 15 amino acids. V was shortened by 2 bases and J by 15 bases, with 24 bases between the two germline ends.

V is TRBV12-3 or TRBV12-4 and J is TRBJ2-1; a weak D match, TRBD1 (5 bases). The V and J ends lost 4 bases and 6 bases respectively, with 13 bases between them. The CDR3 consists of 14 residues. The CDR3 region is CASSSGHKGNEQFF. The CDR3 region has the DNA TGTGCCAGCAGTTCAGGACACAAGGGCAATGAGCAGTTCTTC.

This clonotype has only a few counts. CDR3 region: CASSPSVSRQQPQHF. CDR3 DNA sequence: TGTGCCAGCAGCCCATCGGTTAGTCGACAGCAGCCCCAGCATTTT. The chain uses TRBV11-2 and TRBJ1-5, with a weak D call TRBD1 (5 bases). CDR3 length equals 15 residues. Germline CDR1 and CDR2: SGHAT and FQNNGV. Trimming shortened V by 5 bases and J by 7 bases, and 18 bases separated the two germline ends.

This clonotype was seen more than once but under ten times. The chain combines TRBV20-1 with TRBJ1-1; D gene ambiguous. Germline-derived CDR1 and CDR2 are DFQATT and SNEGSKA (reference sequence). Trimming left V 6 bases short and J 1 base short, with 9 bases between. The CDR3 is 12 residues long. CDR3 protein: CSALGRNTEAFF. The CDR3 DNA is TGCAGTGCCCTCGGGAGGAACACTGAAGCTTTCTTT.

CDR3 in amino acids: CSVLTGESNQPQHF. In DNA form, the CDR3 reads TGCAGCGTACTAACAGGGGAGAGCAATCAGCCCCAGCATTTT. The V call is TRBV29-1, the J call TRBJ1-5; TRBD1 agrees at 7 bases. The CDR3 is made up of 14 amino acids. Germline trimming cut 6 bases from V and 1 base from J; bases unmatched to any gene: 6. The germline gives CDR1 SQVTM, CDR2 ANQGSEA. The complete variable domain, with remaining parts taken from reference TRBV29-1 and TRBJ1-5, reads SAVISQKPSRDICQRGTSLTIQCQVDSQVTMMFWYRQQPGQSLTLIATANQGSEATYESGFVIDKFPISRPNLTFSTLTVSNMSPEDSSIYLCSVLTGESNQPQHFGDGTRLSIL.

The CDR3 bases are TGCAGCGGAGGGAGGGAGCAAGAGACCCAGTACTTC. It encodes CSGGREQETQYF. The rearrangement links TRBV29-1 to TRBJ2-5, with 7 bases lining up with TRBD2. The V gene end was trimmed by 7 bases and the J gene end by 2 bases; junction bases not matched to a gene: 4. The CDR3 contains 12 residues. CDR1 SQVTM and CDR2 ANQGSEA come from the germline V gene.